This T cell receptor (beta chain) was captured in a study of shared clonotypes between healthy human individuals (dated by TCRdb to the early 2020s). For the wider study: The cohort comprised two women and three men aged 18 to 49 years. Per donor, leukapheresis produced somewhere between about 0.94 and 9 billion PBMCs. To increase sequencing depth and limit assay-specific biases, TCR repertoire library preparation and sequencing were carried out by different laboratories using diverse techniques. To estimate repertoire size and how much clonotype sharing occurs between individuals, the study deeply sequenced the blood TCR repertoires of 4 to 6 healthy adults. Paper-wide results and their limitations: Pairwise subsampling indicated that sequencing depth was expected to affect the degree of clonotype sharing among donors. Because the study included a small number of donors, the genetic and exposure-history diversity represented was limited. Sampling was limited to blood, and TCR repertoires in tissue likely differ from TCR repertoires in blood.

Only one count was recorded for this clone. Its antigen remains undetermined. No base-level quality is on record; no much larger clone is a single base apart. TCR CDR3 regions were amplified from genomic DNA by multiplex PCR using the deep immunoSEQ assay. Extracted genomic DNA from each cell subset was distributed evenly across all wells of several immunoSEQ 96-well plates, and each plate was treated as a replicate. For unsorted PBMC, 300 ng genomic DNA, equal to approximately 30,000 T cell genomes, was loaded into each replicate PCR. Ten immunoSEQ deep assay plates were used to sequence the unsorted PBMC genomic DNA. Purified libraries were quantified with a Qubit 3.0 fluorometer, sized on a Bioanalyzer 2100, and re-quantified with the KAPA Library Quantification kit. Every immunoSEQ 96-well plate was sequenced on a separate single-read 150-cycle Illumina NextSeq 550 flow cell. The source study handled its data this way. Because only junctional sequences without quality scores were contained in the immunoSEQ output, filtering matching that applied to full-length reads could not be performed. To assign V/J genes and CDR3, sequences were annotated against IMGT germline references using PyIR, a Python wrapper for IgBLAST v1.9. Reads were filtered out if the reads had weak V/J assignments (E-value above 1e-6), no CDR3, stop codons, out-of-frame junctions, or ambiguous translated residues. A V3J clonotype was defined by an identical inferred V gene, J gene, and CDR3 amino acid sequence. Percentage overlap between repertoires was calculated by dividing the number of shared unique clonotypes by the size of the smaller repertoire. Repertoire richness was assessed with RTK rarefaction, the Chao1 estimator, and Recon v2.1 estimates of unobserved clonotypes. Held by TCRdb, this immuneACCESS table contains in-frame sequences only and omits some clones. Under half of the omission traces to an unresolved V gene where checked; the cause of the rest is unknown. D and trimming were read from the DNA, whereas the V and J calls and clone size are those reported in that table. The sample data list about 480,000 clones, and about 75% of these were observed just once. Of the sample, 12% falls within the top ten clones.

V is cut by 0 bases and J by 5 bases, and the space between the germline ends is 14 bases. The CDR3 runs 16 amino acids, cysteine and phenylalanine included. Only the CDR3 DNA stays, 48 bases, in frame from base 1. In the germline V gene (reference sequence), CDR1 corresponds to SGHKS and CDR2 to YYEKEE. Healthy HIV-negative adults with no recently reported acute infections or vaccinations were included as donors. All donors were Caucasian adults living in Nashville, Tennessee, USA. For unsorted samples, some 100 million PBMCs were counted and genomic DNA was extracted with the QIAamp DNA Blood Mini kit. Blood was collected by leukapheresis, and PBMCs were isolated by Ficoll-Histopaque density gradient centrifugation and then cryopreserved in liquid nitrogen vapor phase.

Sequenced: PBMCs. This receptor was identified in a woman aged 35 to 49 in good health. Some clones in this sample may be carry-over from other donors' samples. This sequence uses TRBV5-5 and TRBJ1-4, with no confidently assigned D gene. The bases are TGTGCCAGCAGCTTGGCCCCCGCGAAGATGAATGAAAAACTGTTTTTT. Its translation reads: CASSLAPAKMNEKLFF.